Below are 21 T cell receptor beta chains sequenced from a single sample in a study of blood T cell repertoires in COVID-19. Clones were sequenced by immunoSEQ multiplex PCR, and TCRdb holds only the in-frame ones, with some missing. The sample carries roughly 300,000 clones, 80% to 90% recorded once. The sequenced material came from peripheral blood. All receptors derive from a woman in her forties or fifties who had recovered from COVID-19.

Here the CDR3 DNA reads TGTGCCAGCAGTTTACAGGGAGGCACTGAAGCTTTCTTT. Its translation: CASSLQGGTEAFF. The genes are TRBV12-3 or TRBV12-4 and TRBJ1-1, with TRBD1 as a possible D gene (5 bases). The CDR3 is 13 residues long. V lost 2 bases and J lost 4, with 8 bases in between.

This clone was counted once. The chain has TRBV7-9 and TRBJ1-2, with 7 bases aligning to TRBD1. This CDR3 has 15 amino acids. V lost 0 bases to trimming and J lost 6 bases; unmatched junction nucleotides: 7. The germline V gene encodes CDR1 SEHNR and CDR2 FQNEAQ (reference sequence). The CDR3 here is CASSLAGGDYDGYTF. CDR3 sequence (DNA): TGTGCCAGCAGCTTAGCAGGGGGCGATTACGATGGCTACACCTTC.

The chain employs TRBV2 and TRBJ2-3; D unresolved. CDR1 SNHLY and CDR2 FYNNEI come from the germline V gene. Trimming removed 5 bases from V and 4 bases from J, with 10 bases in between. CDR3 length equals 13 residues. This CDR3 reads CASSKNLADTQYF. As DNA, the CDR3 is TGTGCCAGCAGTAAAAATCTCGCAGATACGCAGTATTTT.

This rearrangement joins TRBV2 to TRBJ1-1, with 7 bases aligning to TRBD1. Germline CDR1 SNHLY, CDR2 FYNNEI. The length of the CDR3 is 14 residues. Trimming at V came to 6 bases and at J to 4 bases, leaving 8 bases not matched to a gene. Here the CDR3 reads CASRMDRWSTEAFF. The CDR3 DNA reads TGTGCCAGCAGGATGGACAGGTGGAGCACTGAAGCTTTCTTT.

This clone came up a few times. Other DNA variants within this sample encode the same CDR3. V is TRBV5-1 and J is TRBJ2-5; D not certain. Trimming left V 3 bases short and J 2 bases short, with 2 bases between. The germline gives CDR1 SGHRS, CDR2 YFSETQ. The length of the CDR3 is 11 residues. The DNA of the CDR3 is TGCGCCAGCAGCTCTCAAGAGACCCAGTACTTC. It specifies CASSSQETQYF.

This clone was counted between two and nine times. This chain connects TRBV3-1 (or the pseudogene TRBV3-2) to TRBJ1-2; D is ambiguous. CDR3 length: 14 residues. Trimming removed 0 bases at V and 0 bases at J, with 5 bases between. Germline CDR1 and CDR2: LGHDT and YNNKEL (reference sequence). The CDR3 protein is CASSQEAANYGYTF. In DNA form, the CDR3 reads TGTGCCAGCAGCCAAGAGGCGGCTAACTATGGCTACACCTTC.

The chain employs TRBV19 and TRBJ2-7; the D gene is possibly TRBD1 (5 bases). Germline V CDR1 and CDR2: LNHDA, SQIVND (reference sequence). V was trimmed by 4 bases and J by 0 bases, leaving 13 bases between them. This CDR3 has 15 residues. The CDR3 DNA follows: TGTGCCAGTAGTACCCAGACGACAGTCTCCTACGAGCAGTACTTC. Translated: CASSTQTTVSYEQYF. The complete variable domain, with remaining parts taken from reference TRBV19 and TRBJ2-7, reads DGGITQSPKYLFRKEGQNVTLSCEQNLNHDAMYWYRQDPGQGLRLIYYSQIVNDFQKGDIAEGYSVSREKKESFPLTVTSAQKNPTAFYLCASSTQTTVSYEQYFGPGTRLTVT.

The V and J genes are TRBV27 and TRBJ1-2; 9 bases fit TRBD1. Germline trimming cut 1 base from V and 4 bases from J; bases unmatched to any gene: 4. Germline V lookup: CDR1 MNHEY, CDR2 SMNVEV (reference sequence). The CDR3 is 15 residues long. The CDR3 DNA is TGTGCCAGCAGTTTATATGGGACAGGGCCCTATGGCTACACCTTC. It specifies CASSLYGTGPYGYTF.

The CDR3 bases are TGCGCCAGCAGCCAGCGCTCGCGGACAGGGGATCGTGAAAAACTGTTTTTT. It is translated as CASSQRSRTGDREKLFF. The chain carries TRBV4-1 and TRBJ1-4, with 9 nucleotides matching TRBD1. Germline trimming cut 3 bases from V and 7 bases from J; bases unmatched to any gene: 12. The CDR3 spans 17 residues. CDR1 is MGHRA and CDR2 is YSYEKL in the germline V gene.

The chain carries TRBV28 and TRBJ1-4, with D tentatively TRBD1 (6 bases). Germline CDR1 MDHEN, CDR2 SYDVKM. V lost 4 bases, J lost 8 bases, and 17 bases lay in between. The CDR3 contains 15 residues. The CDR3 loop reads CASSSVQGGREKLFF. The CDR3 bases are TGTGCCAGCAGTTCCGTACAGGGCGGCCGGGAAAAACTGTTTTTT.

V is TRBV4-2 and J is TRBJ2-7; D is possibly TRBD1 (5 bases). Germline CDR1 is LGHNA and CDR2 is YNFKEQ. V gave up 4 bases and J gave up 1 base, with 11 bases separating them. The CDR3 length is 14 residues. The CDR3, as DNA: TGTGCCAGCAGCCCTCCGACAGCATCCTACGAGCAGTACTTC. It translates to CASSPPTASYEQYF.

This chain links TRBV6-5 with TRBJ2-1, with a possible D match to TRBD1 (8 bases). The CDR3 is 15 residues long. Germline loops: CDR1 MNHEY, CDR2 SVGAGI. V lost 5 bases to trimming and J lost 7 bases, with 18 bases between them. The CDR3 protein is CASSIGQGGWNEQFF. The CDR3 DNA reads TGTGCCAGCAGTATAGGACAGGGAGGGTGGAATGAGCAGTTCTTC.

The count of this clone is one. The chain employs TRBV5-1 and TRBJ2-3; 9 positions match TRBD1. This CDR3 is 16 amino acids long. Germline V gene data show CDR1 as SGHRS and CDR2 as YFSETQ. J gave up 4 bases and V 0 bases, and 6 bases lay outside the gene matches. This CDR3 is CASSLAGQGIADTQYF. CDR3 DNA sequence: TGCGCCAGCAGCTTGGCGGGACAGGGTATCGCAGATACGCAGTATTTT.

The gene calls are TRBV28 and TRBJ1-1, with D maybe TRBD1 (5 bases). V was cut by 2 bases and J by 14 bases, with 12 bases left in between. This CDR3 has 11 residues. Germline V gives CDR1 MDHEN, CDR2 SYDVKM. CDR3 nucleotide sequence: TGTGCCAGCAGTTTAACAGCGGGGGTCTTCTTT. Amino acid sequence: CASSLTAGVFF.

The chain couples TRBV4-1 to TRBJ2-5, with TRBD2 identical over 10 bases. The J segment lost 5 bases and the V segment lost 4 bases, leaving 7 bases of the junction unmatched. CDR1 and CDR2 (germline): MGHRA, YSYEKL. The CDR3 covers 15 residues. This chain's CDR3 is CASSPISGRGETQYF. The DNA of the CDR3 is TGCGCCAGCAGCCCTATCAGCGGGAGGGGGGAGACCCAGTACTTC.

The rearrangement joins TRBV7-9 to TRBJ1-6, with 9 bases identical to TRBD1. The V segment lost 3 bases and the J segment 10 bases; nucleotides outside the gene matches: 4. CDR1 and CDR2 from the germline V gene are SEHNR and FQNEAQ (reference sequence). CDR3 size: 14 residues. The DNA of the CDR3 is TGTGCCAGCAGCTTGGACAGGGGACGGTCACCCCTCCACTTT. It yields the protein CASSLDRGRSPLHF.

The rearrangement joins TRBV10-1 to TRBJ1-2; TRBD1 is a possible D gene (5 bases). Per the germline V gene, CDR1 is WNHNN and CDR2 is SYGVQD (reference sequence). V lost 2 bases and J lost 0, with 19 bases in between. The CDR3 length is 18 residues. The DNA of the CDR3 is TGCGCCAGCAGTGAGGGTCGCGAGAGGGGACTAACTAACTATGGCTACACCTTC. Protein: CASSEGRERGLTNYGYTF.

V gene TRBV4-3 combines with J gene TRBJ2-3, with 8 bases lining up with TRBD2. The CDR3 loop spans 15 amino acids. CDR1 is LGHNA and CDR2 is YSLEER in the germline V gene. With V trimmed by 3 bases and J by 8 bases, 10 bases remained unmatched. The CDR3 region has the DNA TGCGCCAGCAGCCAGACGGGACTAGTGGCTGGTACGCAGTATTTT. Protein sequence: CASSQTGLVAGTQYF.

This clone is a singleton in its sample. This rearrangement joins TRBV5-6 to TRBJ2-7; weak D call: TRBD2 (7 bases). Germline V gene sequence: CDR1 SGHDT, CDR2 YYEEEE. V was trimmed by 2 bases and J by 7 bases, leaving 13 bases between them. The CDR3 extends over 13 amino acids. The CDR3 DNA follows: TGTGCCAGCAGCTTCCGGGGGGCTGAAGAGCAGTACTTC. Amino acids: CASSFRGAEEQYF.

The chain employs TRBV5-4 and TRBJ2-1; D gene unclear. Germline lookup yields CDR1 SGHNT and CDR2 YYREEE (reference sequence). Trimming took off 3 bases at V and 0 bases at J, with 10 bases between the two ends. The CDR3 contains 15 residues. The CDR3 spells CASSSGSSSYNEQFF. CDR3 DNA sequence: TGTGCCAGCAGCTCCGGGTCTAGCTCCTACAATGAGCAGTTCTTC. Variable domain in full (rest from reference TRBV5-4 and TRBJ2-1): ETGVTQSPTHLIKTRGQQVTLRCSSQSGHNTVSWYQQALGQGPQFIFQYYREEENGRGNFPPRFSGLQFPNYSSELNVNALELDDSALYLCASSSGSSSYNEQFFGPGTRLTVL.

V and J are TRBV28 and TRBJ2-1, with D possibly being TRBD1 (6 bases). V lost 4 bases, J lost 6 bases, and 19 bases lay in between. Germline lookup yields CDR1 MDHEN and CDR2 SYDVKM. The CDR3 sequence is 16 residues long. This chain's CDR3 is CASSSLGNRVSNEQFF. The CDR3 DNA reads TGTGCCAGCAGTTCCCTCGGAAACAGGGTATCCAATGAGCAGTTCTTC.